The clone carrying this T cell receptor (beta chain) was recorded at least ten times. Antigen unknown. These data belong to a study of human T cells and chemical hapten exposure. Study-wide points: Given that the donors had alopecia, their immune response may differ from that seen in healthy people. TCRs at a frequency above 1 in 1000 stayed unchanged with DPC sensitization.

The sample's time point: patch test 2, 6 weeks after DPC sensitization. The sample's treatment: therapeutic diphenylcyclopropenone sensitization with weekly scalp DPC. TCRdb itself ran the RACE reads through MiXCR, one entry per CDR3 protein. The sample holds some 99,000 distinct CDR3 sequences, 9.2% seen once. V was clipped by 2 bases and J by 2 bases, with 3 bases between them. The V gene's germline CDR1 is GTSNPN and CDR2 SVGIG (reference sequence). The CDR3 runs 11 residues. The sequence came from a woman aged 40 to 50 with alopecia areata. Some clones in this sample may be carry-over from other donors' samples. The chain joins TRBV30 to TRBJ1-1; D is undetermined. Source: whole blood, taken in connection with sensitization to the hapten diphenylcyclopropenone (DPC). The CDR3 coding sequence is TGTGCCTGGAGTACTAACACTGAAGCTTTCTTT. Protein: CAWSTNTEAFF.